The clone carrying this T cell receptor (beta chain) was detected a few times. Antigen specificity is unknown. These data belong to a study of regulatory T cells in long-lasting Graves disease. Across the whole study: Persistent cases were those of Graves' disease that involved over 5 years of antithyroid drugs with positive TSH receptor antibodies. Study-wide results and limits: TRBV28, TRBJ1-2 and TRBJ2-5 emerged as the favored segments in persistent disease.

CDR3 size: 13 residues. Germline CDR1 is ENHRY and CDR2 is SYGVKD. V was pared by 3 bases and J by 4 bases, with 1 base of the junction left unmatched. Arm-PCR of CDR3 regions with iRepertoire HTBI primers generated TCR beta libraries. In the authors' methods: Identified across the samples were over 50 TRBV segments and 13 to 15 TRBJ segments. TCRdb reprocessed the multiplex PCR reads via MiXCR and lists one record per CDR3 protein. The V and J calls were determined by TCRdb, not by the authors. Of a few hundred thousand distinct CDR3 sequences detected, around 22% appear once; the ten largest clones hold roughly 30%. Time point here: persistent/refractory GD, antithyroid drugs over 5 years with positive TRAb. Extracted PBMC RNA gave rise to the TCR library. In each case, Graves' disease was diagnosed per American Thyroid Association guidelines.

The material was peripheral blood mononuclear cells (PBMCs), obtained when the disease was refractory, from a patient treated with antithyroid drugs. V usage is TRBV10-3 and J usage is TRBJ1-1, with 8 bases identical to TRBD1. This TCR was recovered from a female donor with Graves disease. The CDR3 region is CAISETGGTEAFF. The CDR3 DNA sequence: TGTGCCATCAGTGAAACAGGGGGCACTGAAGCTTTCTTT.